Presented here are 13 T cell receptor beta chains from one specimen sequenced in a study of blood T cell repertoires in COVID-19 (dated by TCRdb to about 2020). The library was built by means of the immunoSEQ multiplex PCR assay. This is the immuneACCESS table as TCRdb keeps it, with only in-frame sequences that have V and J called. A part of the clones is gone; compared with another copy, unresolved V genes explain less than half, and the rest is unexplained. In all, the sample holds under 250,000 clones, and around 83% of those were seen once. Less than 6% of the sample comes from the top ten. The specimen was peripheral blood. Receptors were obtained from a woman aged 70-85 years with COVID-19, enrolled during active disease.

The rearrangement joins TRBV28 to TRBJ2-7; 9 bases align to TRBD1. Germline CDR1 and CDR2: MDHEN and SYDVKM. The CDR3 is made up of 15 amino acids. V gave up 6 bases and J gave up 1 base; unmatched junction bases: 7. CDR3 amino acids: CASRGQGIWSYEQYF. The CDR3 DNA reads TGTGCCAGCAGGGGACAGGGTATATGGTCCTACGAGCAGTACTTC. The full variable domain, completed using reference TRBV28 and TRBJ2-7, is DVKVTQSSRYLVKRTGEKVFLECVQDMDHENMFWYRQDPGLGLRLIYFSYDVKMKEKGDIPEGYSVSREKKERFSLILESASTNQTSMYLCASRGQGIWSYEQYFGPGTRLTVT.

J is TRBJ2-7 and V is TRBV2; tentative D call: TRBD1 (5 bases). The germline V gene encodes CDR1 SNHLY and CDR2 FYNNEI. Trimming pared 6 bases from V and 3 bases from J, leaving 12 bases between. CDR3 size: 13 residues. CDR3 loop: CASRAGRGYEQYF. In DNA, the CDR3 is TGTGCCAGCAGGGCCGGAAGGGGCTACGAGCAGTACTTC.

The table lists this clone with a few counts. The CDR3 region has the DNA TGTGCCAGCAGCCAGGGCTCGGGGAAAGCTTTCTTT. Residues: CASSQGSGKAFF. This rearrangement joins TRBV3-1 (or the pseudogene TRBV3-2) to TRBJ1-1; D is unclear. The V and J ends lost 3 bases and 9 bases respectively, with 11 bases between them. Germline V CDR1 and CDR2: LGHDT, YNNKEL (reference sequence). The length of the CDR3 is 12 residues.

This clone was counted a few times. This chain connects TRBV11-2 to TRBJ1-4; the match to TRBD1 covers 9 bases. The germline gives CDR1 SGHAT, CDR2 FQNNGV. With V trimmed by 8 bases and J by 8 bases, 9 bases remained unmatched. This CDR3 is built from 14 residues. CDR3 residues: CASGVPGTGEKLFF. The CDR3 DNA is TGTGCCAGCGGGGTTCCCGGGACAGGGGAAAAACTGTTTTTT.

The gene calls are TRBV10-2 and TRBJ1-4, with 7 bases aligning to TRBD1. There are 15 residues in the CDR3. Trimming cost V 7 bases and J 1 base; bases outside gene matches: 6. The germline V gene encodes CDR1 WSHSY and CDR2 SAAADI. The CDR3 spells CASNEPGGTNEKLFF. CDR3 coding DNA: TGCGCCAGCAACGAGCCAGGGGGAACTAATGAAAAACTGTTTTTT.

The J gene is TRBJ2-5, the V gene TRBV5-1; TRBD1 agrees at 7 bases. Germline V gives CDR1 SGHRS, CDR2 YFSETQ. The CDR3 runs to 13 residues. Trimming removed 4 bases from V and 1 base from J; junction bases left unmatched: 1. The CDR3 loop reads CASSRDSQETQYF. The CDR3 region has the DNA TGCGCCAGCAGCCGGGACAGCCAAGAGACCCAGTACTTC.

The rearrangement links TRBV6-5 to TRBJ1-2, with TRBD1 matching over 10 bases. Germline V CDR1 and CDR2: MNHEY, SVGAGI. Germline trimming cut 6 bases from V and 7 bases from J; bases unmatched to any gene: 8. The length of the CDR3 is 14 residues. The CDR3 DNA reads TGTGCCAGCAGAGTGACAGGGGGCGCACGTGGCTACACCTTC. Encoded protein: CASRVTGGARGYTF.

This clone was observed a handful of times. The CDR3 region has the DNA TGTGCCAGCAGTTGGGGACAGGGTTACGAGCAGTACTTC. It codes for CASSWGQGYEQYF. The rearrangement joins TRBV6-2 or TRBV6-3 to TRBJ2-7; 9 bases are shared with TRBD1. This CDR3 region has 13 residues. Germline lookup yields CDR1 MNHEY and CDR2 SVGEGT. V gave up 4 bases and J gave up 4 bases; unmatched junction bases: 2.

The chain has TRBV5-4 and TRBJ1-2; D gene ambiguous. V lost 0 bases and J lost 2, with 8 bases in between. The germline V gene encodes CDR1 SGHNT and CDR2 YYREEE (reference sequence). The CDR3 spans 14 residues. The DNA for the CDR3 is TGTGCCAGCAGCTTGGCTGGACTGAACTATGGCTACACCTTC. This sequence encodes CASSLAGLNYGYTF.

The CDR3 nucleotides read TGTGCCACCAGTGATTTCCTACCTTCCGGGAGAGCCAAAAACATTCAGTACTTC. It specifies CATSDFLPSGRAKNIQYF. The chain couples TRBV24-1 to TRBJ2-4; D might be TRBD2 (6 bases). Germline V lookup: CDR1 KGHDR, CDR2 SFDVKD. The CDR3 consists of 18 residues. V was shortened by 1 base and J by 0 bases, with 15 bases between the two germline ends.

The chain combines TRBV28 with TRBJ2-5; 8 bases fit TRBD1. Germline V gene lookup returns CDR1 MDHEN and CDR2 SYDVKM. J lost 4 bases, V lost 5 bases, and 6 bases had no gene match. The CDR3 totals 14 residues. The CDR3 DNA reads TGTGCCAGCAGTAAACGGACAGGGAGAGAGACCCAGTACTTC. It is translated as CASSKRTGRETQYF. Full variable domain (rest looked up from reference TRBV28 and TRBJ2-5): DVKVTQSSRYLVKRTGEKVFLECVQDMDHENMFWYRQDPGLGLRLIYFSYDVKMKEKGDIPEGYSVSREKKERFSLILESASTNQTSMYLCASSKRTGRETQYFGPGTRLLVL.

The chain couples TRBV7-9 to TRBJ1-6; unclear D gene. Germline V gene data show CDR1 as SEHNR and CDR2 as FQNEAQ (reference sequence). With 5 bases removed from V and 6 bases from J, the gap between germline ends came to 14 bases. The CDR3 covers 15 residues. The CDR3 loop is CASSPSSGGNSPLHF. As DNA, the CDR3 is TGTGCCAGCAGCCCCTCCTCTGGCGGTAATTCACCCCTCCACTTT.

This rearrangement joins TRBV19 to TRBJ1-2; 7 nucleotides match TRBD1. Trimming cost V 3 bases and J 4 bases; bases outside gene matches: 14. The CDR3 is 17 amino acids. Germline CDR1 and CDR2: LNHDA and SQIVND (reference sequence). CDR3 sequence reads: CASSILSPGQRSYGYTF. The CDR3 region has the DNA TGTGCCAGTAGTATCCTTTCACCGGGACAGCGTTCCTATGGCTACACCTTC.